One sample yielded the 7 T cell receptor beta chains listed below, sequenced in a study of blood T cell repertoires in COVID-19. Method: immunoSEQ multiplex PCR; TCRdb's copy keeps in-frame clones and lacks some. This sample has 85,000 to 90,000 clones, with roughly 80% found just once. The material sequenced was peripheral blood. These receptors all come from an elderly woman with active or convalescent COVID-19.

The V gene is TRBV19, the J gene TRBJ1-1; maybe TRBD1 (5 bases). The V end lost 7 bases, the J end lost 7 bases, and 16 bases lay between the germline ends. Per the germline V gene, CDR1 is LNHDA and CDR2 is SQIVND (reference sequence). This CDR3 region has 13 residues. The CDR3 coding sequence is TGTGCCAGTAATGAGCAGGGCGGTGGTGAAGCTTTCTTT. Amino acid sequence: CASNEQGGGEAFF.

The chain uses TRBV2 and TRBJ2-5; the match to TRBD2 covers 13 bases. The CDR3 spans 14 residues. V lost 6 bases and J lost 6; bases outside the gene matches: 4. Germline CDR1 is SNHLY and CDR2 is FYNNEI. CDR3 nucleotide sequence: TGTGCCAGCAGCGGGACTAGCGGGAAGCAGACCCAGTACTTC. This codes for CASSGTSGKQTQYF. The full variable domain, rest sourced from reference TRBV2 and TRBJ2-5, is EPEVTQTPSHQVTQMGQEVILRCVPISNHLYFYWYRQILGQKVEFLVSFYNNEISEKSEIFDDQFSVERPDGSNFTLKIRSTKLEDSAMYFCASSGTSGKQTQYFGPGTRLLVL.

This chain uses TRBV6-5 with TRBJ2-7, with 7 positions matching TRBD1. CDR3 length: 13 amino acids. Germline CDR1 is MNHEY and CDR2 is SVGAGI. The J segment lost 6 bases and the V segment lost 4 bases, leaving 6 bases of the junction unmatched. The CDR3 sequence: CASSFRGPSEQYF. CDR3 in DNA: TGTGCCAGCAGTTTTAGGGGGCCAAGCGAGCAGTACTTC.

This rearrangement joins TRBV18 to TRBJ1-1; D remains ambiguous. V lost 2 bases and J lost 2, with 9 bases in between. Germline V lookup: CDR1 KGHSH, CDR2 LQKENI. The CDR3 has 14 amino acids. CDR3: CASSPSTVNTEAFF. The CDR3 DNA sequence: TGTGCCAGCTCACCATCCACGGTAAACACTGAAGCTTTCTTT. Full variable domain (missing parts from reference TRBV18 and TRBJ1-1): NAGVMQNPRHLVRRRGQEARLRCSPMKGHSHVYWYRQLPEEGLKFMVYLQKENIIDESGMPKERFSAEFPKEGPSILRIQQVVRGDSAAYFCASSPSTVNTEAFFGQGTRLTVV.

The chain combines TRBV19 with TRBJ2-1; 11 bases map to TRBD2. Trimming removed 6 bases from V and 6 bases from J; junction bases left unmatched: 4. Germline V gene lookup returns CDR1 LNHDA and CDR2 SQIVND (reference sequence). This CDR3 is built from 14 residues. The CDR3 nucleotides are TGTGCCAGTAGGGATAGCGGGAGGGCCAATGAGCAGTTCTTC. Residues: CASRDSGRANEQFF.

The chain employs TRBV27 and TRBJ2-3, with unresolved D. This CDR3 region has 12 residues. Trimming took 7 bases from V and 2 from J, leaving 7 bases between them. The germline V gene encodes CDR1 MNHEY and CDR2 SMNVEV (reference sequence). CDR3 in amino acids: CASNPSTDTQYF. The CDR3 bases are TGTGCCAGCAATCCCTCCACAGATACGCAGTATTTT.

The V gene is TRBV19, the J gene TRBJ1-1; 7 bases align to TRBD1. Trimming at V came to 7 bases and at J to 4 bases, leaving 12 bases not matched to a gene. The length of the CDR3 is 15 residues. Per germline, CDR1 LNHDA and CDR2 SQIVND (reference sequence). The CDR3 region is CASTRQGSLSTEAFF. The CDR3 DNA is TGTGCCAGTACCAGACAGGGCTCGCTCTCCACTGAAGCTTTCTTT. Together with reference TRBV19 and TRBJ1-1, the CDR3 gives the full variable domain: DGGITQSPKYLFRKEGQNVTLSCEQNLNHDAMYWYRQDPGQGLRLIYYSQIVNDFQKGDIAEGYSVSREKKESFPLTVTSAQKNPTAFYLCASTRQGSLSTEAFFGQGTRLTVV.